The 14 T cell receptor beta chains presented below share a single source sample, sequenced in a study of blood T cells in healthy people across ages. The authors ran a second PCR of 7 to 11 cycles using a sample-barcoded 5' primer and a J-beta primer mix. TCRdb independently ran MiXCR on the 5' RACE reads; one entry per CDR3 protein. This table has some 710,000 distinct CDR3 sequences, approximately 22% appearing once. The sample comprised blood. The receptors come from a man aged 70-80 years in good health.

The rearrangement uses TRBV12-3 or TRBV12-4 and TRBJ1-4, with TRBD1 identical over 8 bases. The CDR3 has 17 residues. Unmatched junction bases numbered 19, after V lost 8 bases and J lost 8 bases. The CDR3 sequence: CASGICRGRVMEEKLFF. As DNA, the CDR3 is TGTGCCAGCGGGATTTGCAGGGGGCGGGTCATGGAGGAAAAACTGTTTTTT.

This clonotype was seen ten or more times. J is TRBJ2-1 and V is TRBV9; 7 bases fit TRBD2. Trimming took 3 bases from V and 6 from J; bases not matched to a gene: 3. The CDR3 has 13 amino acids. Germline V CDR1 and CDR2: SGDLS, YYNGEE. This CDR3 is CASSAGTTNEQFF. The CDR3 DNA sequence: TGTGCCAGCAGCGCCGGGACTACCAATGAGCAGTTCTTC. The full variable domain, its missing parts supplied by reference TRBV9 and TRBJ2-1, is DSGVTQTPKHLITATGQRVTLRCSPRSGDLSVYWYQQSLDQGLQFLIQYYNGEERAKGNILERFSAQQFPDLHSELNLSSLELGDSALYFCASSAGTTNEQFFGPGTRLTVL.

This clonotype was counted between two and nine times. The V call is TRBV27, the J call TRBJ2-3; D perhaps matches TRBD1 (5 bases). V was shortened by 1 base and J by 3 bases, with 8 bases between the two germline ends. Germline V gene lookup returns CDR1 MNHEY and CDR2 SMNVEV (reference sequence). The CDR3 is 14 residues long. CDR3 DNA sequence: TGTGCCAGCAGTTTATTCGACAGAACAGATACGCAGTATTTT. It yields the protein CASSLFDRTDTQYF.

This chain links TRBV24-1 with TRBJ2-3; D unclear. Germline V CDR1 and CDR2: KGHDR, SFDVKD. The CDR3 runs to 15 residues. V lost 2 bases, J lost 2 bases, and 10 bases lay in between. As DNA, the CDR3 is TGTGCCACCAGTGATTCTCGCCTGCCCACAGATACGCAGTATTTT. It codes for CATSDSRLPTDTQYF.

The sample holds many counts of this clonotype. This rearrangement joins TRBV5-1 to TRBJ1-2; no definite D call. Trimming stripped 0 bases from V and 8 bases from J, with 11 bases between. This CDR3 region has 13 residues. Germline CDR1 SGHRS, CDR2 YFSETQ. Here the CDR3 reads CASSLGDSGGYTF. CDR3 in DNA: TGCGCCAGCAGCTTGGGGGATTCTGGCGGCTACACCTTC.

This clonotype was seen only a few times. The chain employs TRBV29-1 and TRBJ2-7, with TRBD2 identical over 14 bases. CDR1 SQVTM and CDR2 ANQGSEA come from the germline V gene. This CDR3 has 12 amino acids. The ends lost 6 bases at V and 12 bases at J; junction bases unmatched: 7. CDR3: CSVRLAGGQVYF. DNA for the CDR3: TGCAGCGTCCGACTAGCGGGGGGGCAGGTGTACTTC.

In its sample, this clonotype was seen a few times. The chain carries TRBV15 and TRBJ2-5, with D maybe TRBD2 (6 bases). The germline V and J ends were trimmed by 3 bases and 2 bases, with 13 bases remaining between them. Germline CDR1 and CDR2: LNHNV and YYDKDF (reference sequence). CDR3 length equals 15 residues. The DNA of the CDR3 is TGTGCCACCAGCAGGTGGGGACTTGATCAAGAGACCCAGTACTTC. Protein product: CATSRWGLDQETQYF.

CDR3 region: CASSTPMRGRAYNEQFF. CDR3 bases: TGTGCCAGCAGCACACCCATGCGCGGGAGGGCCTACAATGAGCAGTTCTTC. The chain employs TRBV7-9 and TRBJ2-1, with 9 positions matching TRBD2. Germline V gene lookup returns CDR1 SEHNR and CDR2 FQNEAQ (reference sequence). J gave up 2 bases and V 5 bases, and 10 bases lay outside the gene matches. CDR3 length: 17 amino acids.

This clonotype was seen only a few times. The chain employs TRBV11-2 and TRBJ2-5; D is perhaps TRBD2 (5 bases). The CDR3 has 12 residues. V gave up 5 bases and J gave up 7 bases, with 11 bases separating them. Germline CDR1 reads SGHAT; CDR2 reads FQNNGV. The CDR3 is CASSATAGTQYF. Here the CDR3 DNA reads TGTGCCAGCAGCGCGACGGCGGGGACCCAGTACTTC.

This clonotype was recorded many times. The chain has TRBV29-1 and TRBJ1-2; D unresolved. Per germline, CDR1 SQVTM and CDR2 ANQGSEA. V was trimmed by 2 bases and J by 2 bases, leaving 9 bases between them. The CDR3 runs to 13 residues. CDR3 region: CSVEQPLNYGYTF. The CDR3 DNA reads as TGCAGCGTTGAACAACCGCTCAACTATGGCTACACCTTC. Combining the CDR3 with reference TRBV29-1 and TRBJ1-2 gives the whole variable domain SAVISQKPSRDICQRGTSLTIQCQVDSQVTMMFWYRQQPGQSLTLIATANQGSEATYESGFVIDKFPISRPNLTFSTLTVSNMSPEDSSIYLCSVEQPLNYGYTFGSGTRLTVV.

This chain connects TRBV20-1 to TRBJ2-3, with D possibly matching TRBD2 (5 bases). V shed 4 bases and J shed 2 bases, with 16 bases lying between them. This CDR3 spans 15 amino acids. CDR1 DFQATT and CDR2 SNEGSKA come from the germline V gene (reference sequence). The CDR3 nucleotides read TGCAGTGCTATTGTAGGACGGGGAGCCACAGATACGCAGTATTTT. Protein product: CSAIVGRGATDTQYF.

This clonotype was counted between two and nine times. This rearrangement joins TRBV2 to TRBJ2-5, with 7 bases lining up with TRBD1. Germline V gene sequence: CDR1 SNHLY, CDR2 FYNNEI. This CDR3 spans 14 amino acids. The junction had 7 bases not matched to a gene; V was cut back by 4 bases and J by 5 bases. The DNA for the CDR3 is TGTGCCAGCAGTGTTACAGGGGAAGGGGAGACCCAGTACTTC. Encoded protein: CASSVTGEGETQYF.

This clonotype was picked up many times. V gene TRBV4-1 combines with J gene TRBJ1-6; D call uncertain. Trimming removed 0 bases from V and 8 bases from J, with 11 bases in between. Germline CDR1 and CDR2: MGHRA and YSYEKL. The CDR3 covers 15 residues. CDR3 coding DNA: TGCGCCAGCAGCCAAGAAACCGGAGGGTATTCACCCCTCCACTTT. As protein: CASSQETGGYSPLHF.

The chain employs TRBV13 and TRBJ1-2; D not certain. V lost 1 base, J lost 2 bases, and 11 bases lay in between. Germline-derived CDR1 and CDR2 are PRHDT and FYEKMQ (reference sequence). The CDR3 sequence is 15 residues long. CDR3 amino acids: CASSLADGSNYGYTF. In nucleotides, the CDR3 is TGTGCCAGCAGCTTAGCAGACGGATCAAACTATGGCTACACCTTC.